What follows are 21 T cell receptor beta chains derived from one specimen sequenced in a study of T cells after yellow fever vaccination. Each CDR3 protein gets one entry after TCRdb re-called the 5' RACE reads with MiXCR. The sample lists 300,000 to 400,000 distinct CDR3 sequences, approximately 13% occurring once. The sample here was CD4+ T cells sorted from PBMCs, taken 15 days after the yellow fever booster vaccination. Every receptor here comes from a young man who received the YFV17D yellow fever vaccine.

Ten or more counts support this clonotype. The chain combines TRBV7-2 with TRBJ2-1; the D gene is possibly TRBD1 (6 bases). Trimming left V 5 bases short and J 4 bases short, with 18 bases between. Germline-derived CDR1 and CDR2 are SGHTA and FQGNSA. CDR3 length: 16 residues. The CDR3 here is CASSLGSGAGYNEQFF. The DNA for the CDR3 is TGTGCCAGCAGCCTAGGGTCAGGGGCGGGTTACAATGAGCAGTTCTTC.

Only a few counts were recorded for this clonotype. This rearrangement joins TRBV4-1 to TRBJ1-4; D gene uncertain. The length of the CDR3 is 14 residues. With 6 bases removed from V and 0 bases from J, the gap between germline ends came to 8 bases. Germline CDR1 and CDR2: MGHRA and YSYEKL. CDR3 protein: CASRRDSTNEKLFF. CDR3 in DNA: TGCGCCAGCAGACGAGATTCAACTAATGAAAAACTGTTTTTT.

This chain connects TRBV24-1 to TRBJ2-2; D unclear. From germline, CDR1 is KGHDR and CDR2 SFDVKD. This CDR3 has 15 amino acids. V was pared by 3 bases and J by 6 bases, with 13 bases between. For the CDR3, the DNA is TGTGCCACCAGTGATAGTGGGGTTGGAGCCGGGGAGCTGTTTTTT. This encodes CATSDSGVGAGELFF.

CDR3 nucleotide sequence: TGTGCCACCAGTGATTCCACCCGCAGAACAGATACGCAGTATTTT. Translation: CATSDSTRRTDTQYF. The rearrangement joins TRBV24-1 to TRBJ2-3; D ambiguous. Germline assignment: CDR1 KGHDR and CDR2 SFDVKD. Trimming pared 2 bases from V and 3 bases from J, leaving 11 bases between. The CDR3 extends over 15 amino acids.

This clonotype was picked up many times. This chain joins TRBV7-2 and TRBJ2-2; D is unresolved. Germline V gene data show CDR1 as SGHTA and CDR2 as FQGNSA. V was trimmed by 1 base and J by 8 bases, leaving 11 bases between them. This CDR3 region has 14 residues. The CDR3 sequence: CASSLVGGAGELFF. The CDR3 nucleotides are TGTGCCAGCAGCTTAGTAGGCGGTGCTGGGGAGCTGTTTTTT.

The chain's CDR3 is CASRHTSVDTQYF. CDR3 bases: TGTGCCAGCAGACATACTAGCGTAGATACGCAGTATTTT. The chain links TRBV28 to TRBJ2-3, with TRBD2 identical over 7 bases. After removal of 6 bases from V and 5 bases from J, the junction contained 5 bases not matched to a gene. The CDR3 spans 13 residues. Germline CDR1 reads MDHEN; CDR2 reads SYDVKM.

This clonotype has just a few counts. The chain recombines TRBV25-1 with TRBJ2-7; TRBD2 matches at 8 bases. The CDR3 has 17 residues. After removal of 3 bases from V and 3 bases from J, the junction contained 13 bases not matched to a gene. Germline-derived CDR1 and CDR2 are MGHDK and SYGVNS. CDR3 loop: CASSDPAGGLPNYEQYV. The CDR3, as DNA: TGTGCCAGCAGTGATCCGGCGGGGGGACTTCCTAACTACGAGCAGTACGTC.

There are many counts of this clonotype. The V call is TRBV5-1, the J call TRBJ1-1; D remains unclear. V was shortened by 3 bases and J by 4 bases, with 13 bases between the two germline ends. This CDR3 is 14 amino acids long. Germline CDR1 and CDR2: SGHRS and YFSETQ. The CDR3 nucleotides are TGCGCCAGCAGCTGGCTACCCGCTGCCACTGAAGCTTTCTTT. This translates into CASSWLPAATEAFF.

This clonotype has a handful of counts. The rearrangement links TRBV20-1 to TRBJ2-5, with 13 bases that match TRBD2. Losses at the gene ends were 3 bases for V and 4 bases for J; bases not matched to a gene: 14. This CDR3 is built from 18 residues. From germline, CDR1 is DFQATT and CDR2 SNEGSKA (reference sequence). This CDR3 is CSASTSGGARWGRETQYF. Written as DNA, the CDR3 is TGCAGTGCTAGTACTAGCGGGGGGGCCCGGTGGGGGCGAGAGACCCAGTACTTC.

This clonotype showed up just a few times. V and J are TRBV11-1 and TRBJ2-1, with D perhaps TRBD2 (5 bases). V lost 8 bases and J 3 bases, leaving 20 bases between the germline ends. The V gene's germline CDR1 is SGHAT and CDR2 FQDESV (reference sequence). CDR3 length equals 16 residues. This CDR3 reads CASAHSGGYFYNEQFF. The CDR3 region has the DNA TGTGCCAGCGCCCACTCAGGAGGTTACTTCTACAATGAGCAGTTCTTC.

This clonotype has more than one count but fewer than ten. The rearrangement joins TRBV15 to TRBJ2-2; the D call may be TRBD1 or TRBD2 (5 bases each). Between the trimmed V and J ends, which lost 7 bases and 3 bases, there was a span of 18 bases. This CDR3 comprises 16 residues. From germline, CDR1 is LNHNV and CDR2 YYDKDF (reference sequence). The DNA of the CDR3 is TGTGCCACCAACACGGGGCTCGACGCTCACACCGGGGAGCTGTTTTTT. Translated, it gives CATNTGLDAHTGELFF. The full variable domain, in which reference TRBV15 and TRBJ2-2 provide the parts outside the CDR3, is DAMVIQNPRYQVTQFGKPVTLSCSQTLNHNVMYWYQQKSSQAPKLLFHYYDKDFNNEADTPDNFQSRRPNTSFCFLDIRSPGLGDTAMYLCATNTGLDAHTGELFFGEGSRLTVL.

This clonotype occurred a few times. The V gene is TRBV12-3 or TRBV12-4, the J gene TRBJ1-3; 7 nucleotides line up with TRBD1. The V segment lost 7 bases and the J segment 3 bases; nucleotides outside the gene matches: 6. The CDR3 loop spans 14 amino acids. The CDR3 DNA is TGTGCCAGCACCTCGACAGGGTTTGGAAACACCATATATTTT. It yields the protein CASTSTGFGNTIYF.

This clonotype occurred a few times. CDR3 sequence reads: CASSGPGGGLTEAFF. CDR3 in DNA: TGTGCCAGCAGCGGCCCGGGGGGGGGACTCACTGAAGCTTTCTTT. This rearrangement joins TRBV2 to TRBJ1-1; a weak D match, TRBD1 (5 bases). The CDR3 contains 15 residues. Germline values: CDR1 SNHLY, CDR2 FYNNEI. V shed 6 bases and J shed 4 bases, with 18 bases lying between them. The whole variable domain, remainder taken from reference TRBV2 and TRBJ1-1, is EPEVTQTPSHQVTQMGQEVILRCVPISNHLYFYWYRQILGQKVEFLVSFYNNEISEKSEIFDDQFSVERPDGSNFTLKIRSTKLEDSAMYFCASSGPGGGLTEAFFGQGTRLTVV.

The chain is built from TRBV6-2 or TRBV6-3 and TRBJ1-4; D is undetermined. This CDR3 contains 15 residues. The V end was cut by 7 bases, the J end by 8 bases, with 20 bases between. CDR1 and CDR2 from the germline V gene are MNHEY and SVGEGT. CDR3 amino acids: CASTPRPATGEKLFF. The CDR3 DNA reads TGTGCCAGCACCCCCCGCCCGGCCACGGGAGAAAAACTGTTTTTT.

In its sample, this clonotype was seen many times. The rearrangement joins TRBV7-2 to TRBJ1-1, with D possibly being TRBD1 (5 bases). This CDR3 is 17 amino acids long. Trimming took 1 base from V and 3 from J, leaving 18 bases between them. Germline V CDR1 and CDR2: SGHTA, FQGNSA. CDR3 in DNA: TGTGCCAGCAGCTTAGATCTGGGGGGTCTTTTTTACACTGAAGCTTTCTTT. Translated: CASSLDLGGLFYTEAFF.

The CDR3 DNA reads as TGCAGTGCTAGGGACAGGCTTAAGAACACTGAAGCTTTCTTT. It yields the protein CSARDRLKNTEAFF. The chain carries TRBV20-1 and TRBJ1-1; 7 bases are a match to TRBD1. The junction had 5 bases not matched to a gene; V was cut back by 3 bases and J by 1 base. CDR1 is DFQATT, CDR2 SNEGSKA, per germline (reference sequence). The CDR3 consists of 14 residues.

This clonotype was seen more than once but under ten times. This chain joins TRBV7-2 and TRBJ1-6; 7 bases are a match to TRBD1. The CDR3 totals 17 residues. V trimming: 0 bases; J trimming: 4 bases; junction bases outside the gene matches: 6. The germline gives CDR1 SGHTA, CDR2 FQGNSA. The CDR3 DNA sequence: TGTGCCAGCAGCTTAGCGTACGGACAGGATTATAATTCACCCCTCCACTTT. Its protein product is CASSLAYGQDYNSPLHF.

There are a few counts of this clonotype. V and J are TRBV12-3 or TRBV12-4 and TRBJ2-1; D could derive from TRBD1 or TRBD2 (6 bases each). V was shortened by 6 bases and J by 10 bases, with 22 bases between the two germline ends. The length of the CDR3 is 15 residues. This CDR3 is CASSPQGTMGGEQFF. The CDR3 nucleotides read TGTGCCAGCAGCCCCCAGGGTACTATGGGGGGCGAGCAGTTCTTC.

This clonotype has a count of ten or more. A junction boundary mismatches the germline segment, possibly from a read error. The CDR3 sequence is CASSPDSNYGYTF. CDR3 DNA sequence: TGCGCCAGCAGCCCGGACAGTAACTATGGCTACACCTTC. The chain employs TRBV7-2 and TRBJ1-2; the D gene is possibly TRBD1 (6 bases). The CDR3 runs 13 residues. The V gene's germline CDR1 is SGHTA and CDR2 FQGNSA.

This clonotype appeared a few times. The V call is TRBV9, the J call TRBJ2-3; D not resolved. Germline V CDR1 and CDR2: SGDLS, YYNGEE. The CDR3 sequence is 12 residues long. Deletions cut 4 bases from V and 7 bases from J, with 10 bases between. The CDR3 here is CASSQEAYTQYF. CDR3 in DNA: TGTGCCAGCAGCCAAGAGGCCTATACGCAGTATTTT.

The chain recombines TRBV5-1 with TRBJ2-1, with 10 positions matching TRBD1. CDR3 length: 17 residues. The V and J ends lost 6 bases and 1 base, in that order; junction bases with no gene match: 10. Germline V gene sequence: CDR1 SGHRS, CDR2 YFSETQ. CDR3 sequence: CASTRGQGVISYNEQFF. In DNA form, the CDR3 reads TGCGCCAGCACCAGAGGACAGGGGGTTATTTCCTACAATGAGCAGTTCTTC.